The 2 T cell receptor beta chains below come from one sample, sequenced in a study of blood T cells in healthy people across ages. Primed by a sample-barcoded 5' primer and a J-beta primer mix, a second PCR proceeded for about 7 to 11 cycles. TCRdb reprocessed the 5' RACE reads via MiXCR and lists one record per CDR3 protein. The sample has a few hundred thousand distinct CDR3 sequences, approximately 26% seen once. The same specimen was also included in a second study, on T cells of mothers and their children.

Sequenced input: blood. Receptors were obtained from a boy younger than 10 in good health.

The V call is TRBV11-1, the J call TRBJ1-2, with D hard to call. This CDR3 has 12 residues. Germline CDR1 reads SGHAT; CDR2 reads FQDESV (reference sequence). Trimming pared 3 bases from V and 8 bases from J, leaving 10 bases between. The CDR3 region is CASSFPSGGYTF. The CDR3 DNA is TGTGCCAGCAGCTTTCCCTCCGGGGGCTACACCTTC.

This clonotype has just a few counts. The chain joins TRBV11-1 to TRBJ2-6, with D perhaps TRBD1 or TRBD2 (5 bases each). In germline, CDR1 is SGHAT, CDR2 FQDESV (reference sequence). Trimming took off 2 bases at V and 0 bases at J, with 20 bases between the two ends. The CDR3 is made up of 20 amino acids. For the CDR3, the DNA is TGTGCCAGCAGCTTAAGACAGTCCGGGGCCGCCCGCTCTGGGGCCAACGTCCTGACTTTC. This encodes CASSLRQSGAARSGANVLTF.